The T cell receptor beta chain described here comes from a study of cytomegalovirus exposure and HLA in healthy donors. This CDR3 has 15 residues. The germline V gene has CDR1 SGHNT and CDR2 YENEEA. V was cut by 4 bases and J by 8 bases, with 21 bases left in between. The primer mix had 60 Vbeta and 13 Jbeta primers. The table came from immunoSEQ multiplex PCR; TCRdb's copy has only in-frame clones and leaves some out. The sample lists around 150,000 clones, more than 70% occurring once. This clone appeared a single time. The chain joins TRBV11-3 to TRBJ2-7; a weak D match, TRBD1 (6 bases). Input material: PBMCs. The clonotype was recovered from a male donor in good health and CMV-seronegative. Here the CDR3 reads CASSSYLTGTKKQYF. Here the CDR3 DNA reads TGTGCCAGCAGCTCCTATCTGACAGGCACAAAGAAGCAGTACTTC.